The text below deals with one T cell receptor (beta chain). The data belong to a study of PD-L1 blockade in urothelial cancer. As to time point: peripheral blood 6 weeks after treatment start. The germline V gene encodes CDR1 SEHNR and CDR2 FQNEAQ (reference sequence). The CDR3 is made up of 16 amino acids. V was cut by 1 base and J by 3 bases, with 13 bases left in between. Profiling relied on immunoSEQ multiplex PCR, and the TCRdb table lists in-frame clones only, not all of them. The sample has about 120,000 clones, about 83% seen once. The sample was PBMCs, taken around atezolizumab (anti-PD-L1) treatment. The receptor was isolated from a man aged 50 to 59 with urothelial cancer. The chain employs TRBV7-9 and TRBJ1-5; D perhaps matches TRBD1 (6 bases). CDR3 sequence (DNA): TGTGCCAGCAGCTTAGGAGTATCAGGGGTCAATCAGCCCCAGCATTTT. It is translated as CASSLGVSGVNQPQHF.